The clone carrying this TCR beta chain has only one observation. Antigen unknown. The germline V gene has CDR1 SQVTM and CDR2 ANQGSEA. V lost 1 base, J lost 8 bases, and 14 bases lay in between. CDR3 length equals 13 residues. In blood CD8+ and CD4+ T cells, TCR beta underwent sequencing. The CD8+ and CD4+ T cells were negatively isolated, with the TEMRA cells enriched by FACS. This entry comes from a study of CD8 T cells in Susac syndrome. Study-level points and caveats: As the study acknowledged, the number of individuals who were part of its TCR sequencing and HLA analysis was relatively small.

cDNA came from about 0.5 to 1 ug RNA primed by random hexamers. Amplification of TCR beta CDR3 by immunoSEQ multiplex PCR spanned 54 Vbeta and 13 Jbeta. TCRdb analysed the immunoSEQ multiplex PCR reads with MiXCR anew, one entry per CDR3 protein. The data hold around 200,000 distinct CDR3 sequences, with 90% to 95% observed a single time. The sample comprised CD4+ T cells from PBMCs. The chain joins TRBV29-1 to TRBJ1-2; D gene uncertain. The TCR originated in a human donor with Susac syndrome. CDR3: CSVEGPLGLGYTF. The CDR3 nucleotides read TGCAGCGTTGAAGGCCCACTAGGATTAGGCTACACCTTC.